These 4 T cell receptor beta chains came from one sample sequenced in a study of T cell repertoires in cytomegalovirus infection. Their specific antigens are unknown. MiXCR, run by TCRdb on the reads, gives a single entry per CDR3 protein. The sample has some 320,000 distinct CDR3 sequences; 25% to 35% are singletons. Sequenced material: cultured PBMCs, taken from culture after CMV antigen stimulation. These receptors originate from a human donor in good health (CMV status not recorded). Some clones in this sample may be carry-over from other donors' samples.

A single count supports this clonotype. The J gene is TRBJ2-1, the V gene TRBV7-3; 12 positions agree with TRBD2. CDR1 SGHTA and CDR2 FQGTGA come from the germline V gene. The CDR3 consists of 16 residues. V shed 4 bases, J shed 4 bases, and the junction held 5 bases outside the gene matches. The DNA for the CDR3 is TGTGCCAGCAGCTCGACTAGCGGGGGATGGTACAATGAGCAGTTCTTC. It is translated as CASSSTSGGWYNEQFF.

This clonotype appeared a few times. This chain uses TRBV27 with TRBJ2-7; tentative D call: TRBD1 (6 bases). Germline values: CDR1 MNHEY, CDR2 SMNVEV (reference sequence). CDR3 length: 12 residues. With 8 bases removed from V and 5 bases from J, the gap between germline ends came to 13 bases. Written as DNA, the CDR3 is TGTGCCAGCGGCAGGGGATTCAACGAGCAGTACTTC. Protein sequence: CASGRGFNEQYF.

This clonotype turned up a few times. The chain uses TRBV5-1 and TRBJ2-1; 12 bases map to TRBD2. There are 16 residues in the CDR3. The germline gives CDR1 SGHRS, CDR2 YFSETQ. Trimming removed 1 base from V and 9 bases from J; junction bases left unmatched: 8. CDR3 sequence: CASSLRVTSGGVEQFF. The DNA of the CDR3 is TGCGCCAGCAGCTTGAGGGTGACTAGCGGGGGAGTTGAGCAGTTCTTC.

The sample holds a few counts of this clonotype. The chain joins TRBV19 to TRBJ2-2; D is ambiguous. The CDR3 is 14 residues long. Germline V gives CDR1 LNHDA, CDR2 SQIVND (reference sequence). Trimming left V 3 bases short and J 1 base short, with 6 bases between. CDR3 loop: CASSMLGNTGELFF. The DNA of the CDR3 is TGTGCCAGTAGTATGCTCGGGAACACCGGGGAGCTGTTTTTT.